This is a list of T cell receptor beta chains from one sample in a study of blood T cells in healthy people across ages. TCRdb re-derived calls from the 5' RACE reads in MiXCR, one entry per CDR3 protein. The sample shows some 1.8 million distinct CDR3 sequences, about 39% of them seen only once. The sequenced sample consisted of blood. The receptors were sampled from a human donor in good health. CDR3s include the opening cysteine and the closing phenylalanine or tryptophan. The D gene is left open where the match is weak. Clone size appears in some rows only: once, few, many, or a class for an expanded clone.

J | D | V | size | length | CDR3 | DNA
TRBJ2-7 | . | TRBV12-3/TRBV12-4 | few | 11 | CAGSSLYEQYF | TGTGCCGGCAGTTCCCTCTACGAGCAGTACTTC
TRBJ1-2 | . | TRBV20-1 | few | 15 | CSARPGQPPNYGYTF | TGCAGTGCTCGACCCGGACAGCCTCCGAACTATGGCTACACCTTC
TRBJ2-3 | . | TRBV7-9 | few | 16 | CASSHGRQSLEDTQYF | TGTGCCAGCAGCCACGGTCGACAGAGCCTGGAGGATACGCAGTATTTT
TRBJ2-7 | . | TRBV7-9 | . | 14 | CASSSIGAPYEQYF | TGTGCCAGCAGCTCCATAGGGGCCCCCTACGAGCAGTACTTC
TRBJ1-2 | . | TRBV7-3 | few | 13 | CASSPILRGGYTF | TGTGCCAGCAGCCCTATCTTAAGGGGTGGCTACACCTTC
TRBJ1-2 | . | TRBV28 | . | 13 | CASGFDIGYGHTF | TGTGCCAGCGGGTTCGACATTGGCTATGGCCACACCTTC
TRBJ1-6 | . | TRBV10-3 | many | 15 | CAISEGSSYNSPLHF | TGTGCCATCAGTGAAGGGAGCTCCTATAATTCACCCCTCCACTTT
TRBJ2-7 | . | TRBV7-2 | . | 13 | CASSLPPYYEQYF | TGTGCCAGCAGCCTACCCCCCTACTACGAGCAGTACTTC
TRBJ2-5 | . | TRBV12-3/TRBV12-4 | . | 12 | CASSVGLETQYF | TGTGCCAGCAGTGTGGGGCTTGAGACCCAGTACTTC
TRBJ2-5 | TRBD2 | TRBV6-1 | . | 14 | CATRRGLGQETQYF | TGTGCCACCCGACGGGGACTAGGACAAGAGACCCAGTACTTC
TRBJ2-7 | . | TRBV28 | many | 14 | CASSYGGGTYEQYF | TGTGCCAGCAGTTACGGTGGGGGGACCTACGAGCAGTACTTC
TRBJ2-1 | . | TRBV28 | few | 16 | CASSPDSERAYNEQFF | TGTGCCAGCAGTCCCGATAGCGAAAGGGCCTACAATGAGCAGTTCTTC
TRBJ1-1 | TRBD1 | TRBV6-2/TRBV6-3 | . | 13 | CASSYGQAGRAFF | TGTGCCAGCAGTTACGGACAGGCCGGGCGGGCTTTCTTT
TRBJ2-5 | TRBD2 | TRBV7-2 | . | 15 | CASSFPAGVQETQYF | TGTGCCAGCAGCTTTCCAGCGGGGGTGCAAGAGACCCAGTACTTC
TRBJ2-1 | . | TRBV19 | . | 15 | CASSIVPTSRNEQFF | TGTGCCAGTAGTATAGTACCAACTTCTAGGAATGAGCAGTTCTTC
TRBJ2-1 | TRBD1 | TRBV5-5 | . | 14 | CASSSQQGGNEQFF | TGTGCCAGCAGCTCACAACAGGGGGGCAATGAGCAGTTCTTC
TRBJ2-1 | . | TRBV4-3 | many | 15 | CASSQESSSYNEQFF | TGCGCCAGCAGCCAAGAAAGCAGCTCCTACAATGAGCAGTTCTTC
TRBJ2-5 | . | TRBV7-9 | . | 16 | CASSLAGGIARVTQYF | TGTGCCAGCAGCTTAGCGGGGGGCATAGCCCGGGTGACCCAGTACTTC
TRBJ1-4 | . | TRBV18 | . | 16 | CASSPPAGGGDEKLFF | TGTGCCAGCTCACCACCGGCTGGGGGCGGGGATGAAAAACTGTTTTTT
TRBJ2-1 | . | TRBV6-5 | . | 13 | CASSCSSNDEQFF | TGTGCCAGCAGTTGCTCGAGCAACGATGAGCAGTTCTTC
TRBJ2-2 | . | TRBV20-1 | . | 12 | CSARLYIGELFF | TGCAGTGCTAGGTTATACATCGGGGAGCTGTTTTTT
TRBJ2-7 | TRBD1 | TRBV27 | few | 15 | CASGRQGQGFYEQYF | TGTGCCAGCGGCAGACAGGGGCAGGGATTCTACGAGCAGTACTTC
TRBJ2-7 | . | TRBV11-1 | . | 15 | CASSSHRDFLNEQYF | TGTGCCAGCAGCTCCCACCGGGACTTTTTGAACGAGCAGTACTTC
TRBJ2-6 | . | TRBV4-2 | . | 18 | CASSQDRGRNSGANVLTF | TGTGCCAGCAGCCAAGACAGGGGCAGAAACTCTGGGGCCAACGTCCTGACTTTC
TRBJ1-2 | . | TRBV12-3/TRBV12-4 | . | 13 | CASSWGGSYGHTF | TGTGCCAGCAGTTGGGGGGGCTCCTATGGCCACACCTTC
TRBJ2-1 | TRBD1 | TRBV6-2/TRBV6-3 | . | 14 | CASRFRGLYNEQFF | TGTGCCAGCAGGTTCAGGGGGCTCTACAATGAGCAGTTCTTC
TRBJ2-7 | TRBD2 | TRBV9 | . | 15 | CASSVTGGAPYEQYF | TGTGCCAGCAGCGTAACGGGGGGGGCCCCCTACGAGCAGTACTTC
TRBJ2-5 | TRBD1 | TRBV4-2 | . | 17 | CASSQSDRGASQETQYF | TGTGCCAGCAGCCAATCGGACAGGGGGGCCTCACAAGAGACCCAGTACTTC
TRBJ2-7 | TRBD1 | TRBV7-9 | . | 14 | CASSFGQGDEEQYF | TGTGCCAGCAGCTTCGGACAGGGTGACGAAGAGCAGTACTTC
TRBJ2-1 | . | TRBV7-9 | . | 13 | CASSSLWGDEQFF | TGTGCCAGCAGTTCCCTATGGGGTGATGAGCAGTTCTTC
TRBJ1-4 | . | TRBV7-2 | . | 13 | CASSYTPGEKLFF | TGTGCCAGCAGCTACACACCCGGAGAAAAACTGTTTTTT
TRBJ2-1 | TRBD1 | TRBV7-9 | . | 16 | CASSPPDRGVVDEQFF | TGTGCCAGCAGCCCCCCGGACAGGGGGGTGGTCGATGAGCAGTTCTTC
TRBJ1-4 | . | TRBV15 | few | 14 | CATSTGQINEKLFF | TGTGCCACCAGTACCGGGCAGATAAATGAAAAACTGTTTTTT
TRBJ1-1 | . | TRBV29-1 | few | 13 | CSGSGQLNTEAFF | TGCAGCGGAAGCGGGCAGCTGAACACTGAAGCTTTCTTT
TRBJ2-2 | . | TRBV7-6 | . | 14 | CASSPLGGGGELFF | TGTGCCAGCAGCCCCCTCGGGGGCGGCGGGGAGCTGTTTTTT
TRBJ1-1 | TRBD1 | TRBV29-1 | few | 13 | CSVGQGAETEAFF | TGCAGCGTAGGACAGGGGGCGGAAACTGAAGCTTTCTTT
TRBJ2-7 | . | TRBV10-3 | . | 14 | CAISDRDSSYEQYF | TGTGCCATCAGTGACCGGGACTCGTCCTACGAGCAGTACTTT
TRBJ1-3 | . | TRBV7-7 | once | 19 | CASSFRSGYGQIGGNTIYF | TGTGCTAGCAGCTTCCGTAGCGGATACGGACAAATAGGCGGAAACACCATATATTTT
TRBJ2-1 | . | TRBV6-2/TRBV6-3 | . | 13 | CASSSNRATEQFF | TGTGCCAGCAGCTCCAACCGGGCCACTGAGCAGTTCTTC
TRBJ2-1 | . | TRBV7-2 | . | 17 | CASSFGYVGNPYNERFF | TGTGCCAGCAGCTTCGGTTATGTAGGGAATCCCTACAATGAGCGGTTCTTC
TRBJ2-7 | TRBD1 | TRBV20-1 | . | 15 | CSARPPRTGTYEQYF | TGCAGTGCTAGACCTCCTCGGACAGGGACCTACGAGCAGTACTTC
TRBJ2-7 | . | TRBV7-3 | . | 14 | CASSLKPRTYEQYF | TGTGCCAGCAGCCTCAAGCCCCGAACCTACGAGCAGTACTTC
TRBJ2-3 | . | TRBV2 | . | 17 | CASSERVSDLGTDTQYF | TGTGCCAGCAGTGAACGAGTGTCAGATCTTGGCACAGATACGCAGTATTTT
TRBJ1-1 | . | TRBV12-3/TRBV12-4 | many | 14 | CASSFDRTNTEAFF | TGTGCCAGCAGTTTTGACAGGACCAACACTGAAGCTTTCTTT
TRBJ2-1 | . | TRBV29-1 | many | 14 | CSVAERVPYNEQFF | TGCAGCGTCGCCGAACGGGTACCCTACAATGAGCAGTTCTTC